The 18 T cell receptor beta chains reported below all come from one sample, sequenced in a study of cytotoxic CD8 clonotypes in ibrutinib-treated CLL. Assay used: immunoSEQ multiplex PCR; TCRdb lists only in-frame clones, some missing. The repertoire holds 250,000 or so clones, with roughly 70% as singletons. Here the sequenced sample was PBMCs, taken after 24 months of ibrutinib treatment. The source is a human donor with chronic lymphocytic leukemia.

This clone has a handful of counts. This chain connects TRBV6-5 to TRBJ2-5; D remains ambiguous. Between the trimmed V and J ends, which lost 7 bases and 0 bases, there was a span of 12 bases. Germline V gives CDR1 MNHEY, CDR2 SVGAGI. This CDR3 is built from 14 residues. CDR3 nucleotides: TGTGCCAGCACCTCTTCGGACGACCAAGAGACCCAGTACTTC. Its protein is CASTSSDDQETQYF.

A few counts support this clone. The CDR3 region is CASGTGLAFQETQYF. CDR3 nucleotides: TGTGCCAGTGGGACGGGACTAGCTTTCCAAGAGACCCAGTACTTC. This chain joins TRBV6-1 and TRBJ2-5, with 9 bases that match TRBD2. The V and J ends lost 9 bases and 1 base, in that order; junction bases with no gene match: 9. The CDR3 sequence is 15 residues long. Germline-derived CDR1 and CDR2 are MNHNS and SASEGT.

This clone was detected a few times. The rearrangement uses TRBV7-3 and TRBJ2-3; no clear D gene. This CDR3 contains 13 residues. Germline CDR1 is SGHTA and CDR2 is FQGTGA. Trimming removed 0 bases at V and 5 bases at J, with 6 bases between. The CDR3 DNA reads TGTGCCAGCAGCTTAACGAACCGAGATACGCAGTATTTT. Amino acids: CASSLTNRDTQYF.

This chain uses TRBV28 with TRBJ2-7, with 7 positions matching TRBD1. The CDR3 is made up of 14 amino acids. From germline, CDR1 is MDHEN and CDR2 SYDVKM. Losses at the gene ends were 2 bases for V and 7 bases for J; bases not matched to a gene: 8. CDR3 nucleotides: TGTGCCAGCAGTTTACAACAGGGGATTTATGAGCAGTACTTC. As protein: CASSLQQGIYEQYF.

This clone was detected once. The chain links TRBV7-8 to TRBJ2-1; TRBD2 matches 8 bases. CDR3 size: 17 residues. CDR1 SGHVS and CDR2 FQNEAQ come from the germline V gene. V was pared by 7 bases and J by 3 bases, with 14 bases of the junction left unmatched. The CDR3, as DNA: TGTGCCAGCATCGGGGTTGGGTTTAGCGGGATCTACAATGAGCAGTTCTTC. Translated, it gives CASIGVGFSGIYNEQFF.

This chain joins TRBV5-1 and TRBJ2-2; 10 nucleotides align to TRBD2. V lost 7 bases and J lost 7; bases outside the gene matches: 7. The CDR3 has 14 residues. Germline CDR1 reads SGHRS; CDR2 reads YFSETQ. The CDR3 nucleotides are TGCGCCAGCCAAGCGGGAGGGCCGAACGGGGAGCTGTTTTTT. Its translation is CASQAGGPNGELFF.

The chain has TRBV5-6 and TRBJ2-7; D uncertain. V lost 2 bases and J lost 2, with 11 bases in between. The germline CDR1 and CDR2 sequences are SGHDT and YYEEEE. There are 14 residues in the CDR3. CDR3 region: CASSLVSPAYEQYF. In DNA form, the CDR3 reads TGTGCCAGCAGCTTAGTTTCCCCAGCCTACGAGCAGTACTTC.

In its sample, this clone was seen a few times. The rearrangement links TRBV2 to TRBJ1-2; D gene ambiguous. The CDR3 covers 10 residues. Trimming took 6 bases from V and 5 from J, leaving 4 bases between them. CDR1 and CDR2 (germline): SNHLY, FYNNEI. The CDR3 DNA is TGTGCCAGCAGAGGGTATGGCTACACCTTC. Translation: CASRGYGYTF.

The chain uses TRBV11-2 and TRBJ1-2, with D unclear. Between the trimmed V and J ends, which lost 8 bases and 8 bases, there was a span of 12 bases. The CDR3 covers 11 residues. CDR1 and CDR2 (germline): SGHAT, FQNNGV. The DNA of the CDR3 is TGTGCCAGCTTCGGGTTCCCGGGCTACACCTTC. Its translation: CASFGFPGYTF.

The J gene is TRBJ1-2, the V gene TRBV18; D is undetermined. Trimming pared 2 bases from V and 6 bases from J, leaving 16 bases between. From germline, CDR1 is KGHSH and CDR2 LQKENI. This CDR3 comprises 15 residues. The CDR3 sequence is CASSPTATSLDGYTF. CDR3 DNA sequence: TGTGCCAGCTCACCAACGGCTACTTCCCTGGATGGCTACACCTTC.

This clone appeared a few times. This chain uses TRBV6-1 with TRBJ2-5; a weak D match, TRBD2 (6 bases). V dropped 3 bases and J dropped 7 bases, with 9 bases sitting between them. The CDR3 is made up of 12 amino acids. CDR1 is MNHNS, CDR2 SASEGT, per germline. CDR3 nucleotides: TGTGCCAGCAGTGATGAGGGAGGGACCCAGTACTTC. Translation: CASSDEGGTQYF.

V is TRBV7-3 and J is TRBJ2-5; 9 nucleotides line up with TRBD1. With 2 bases clipped from V and 4 bases from J, the junction kept 5 bases outside the gene matches. CDR1 SGHTA and CDR2 FQGTGA come from the germline V gene. This CDR3 spans 15 amino acids. CDR3 bases: TGTGCCAGCAGCTTAGGGGACAGGGAGATAGAGACCCAGTACTTC. Amino acids: CASSLGDREIETQYF.

The V call is TRBV11-2, the J call TRBJ2-7; D may be TRBD2 (5 bases). Trimming took 5 bases from V and 6 from J, leaving 20 bases between them. This CDR3 has 15 residues. CDR1 is SGHAT and CDR2 is FQNNGV in the germline V gene. CDR3 DNA sequence: TGTGCCAGCAGCCCGTGGGTTGAGGGAGAGGGCGAGCAGTACTTC. It is translated as CASSPWVEGEGEQYF.

The chain has TRBV13 and TRBJ1-3, with D unresolved. The CDR3 length is 13 residues. The germline V and J ends were trimmed by 3 bases and 3 bases, with 6 bases remaining between them. From germline, CDR1 is PRHDT and CDR2 FYEKMQ (reference sequence). In nucleotides, the CDR3 is TGTGCCAGCAGCTTGGGTGGTGGAAACACCATATATTTT. It specifies CASSLGGGNTIYF.

The V gene is TRBV6-1, the J gene TRBJ2-7, with D possibly matching TRBD1 (5 bases). V was clipped by 1 base and J by 3 bases, with 13 bases between them. This CDR3 is built from 15 residues. CDR1 and CDR2 from the germline V gene are MNHNS and SASEGT. The CDR3 DNA follows: TGTGCCAGCAGTGAAGTCAGGGAAGGGATCTACGAGCAGTACTTC. Translated: CASSEVREGIYEQYF.

The chain links TRBV9 to TRBJ2-7; 8 bases agree with TRBD2. V trimming: 4 bases; J trimming: 6 bases; junction bases outside the gene matches: 6. The CDR3 runs to 13 residues. Germline V gene sequence: CDR1 SGDLS, CDR2 YYNGEE. The CDR3 bases are TGTGCCAGCAGCCCGGGGGGGGCCGGCGAGCAGTACTTC. Translated, it gives CASSPGGAGEQYF.

This clone was recorded only once. V and J are TRBV9 and TRBJ2-1; D tentatively fits TRBD1 or TRBD2 (7 bases each). Trimming took 6 bases from V and 6 from J, leaving 19 bases between them. The CDR3 contains 15 residues. Germline lookup yields CDR1 SGDLS and CDR2 YYNGEE. The CDR3 DNA reads TGTGCCAGCAACCCCAGGGGGGGCGCCGGCAATGAGCAGTTCTTC. This gives the protein CASNPRGGAGNEQFF.

CDR3 amino acids: CASSLKRDLYNEQFF. CDR3 sequence (DNA): TGTGCCAGCAGCTTGAAGCGGGACCTCTACAATGAGCAGTTCTTC. The chain links TRBV5-4 to TRBJ2-1; 7 positions match TRBD2. J lost 3 bases, V lost 1 base, and 4 bases had no gene match. Germline CDR1 and CDR2: SGHNT and YYREEE (reference sequence). The CDR3 extends over 15 amino acids.